One and the same sample provided the 10 T cell receptor beta chains below, sequenced in a study of blood T cell repertoires in COVID-19. Profiling relied on immunoSEQ multiplex PCR, and the TCRdb table lists in-frame clones only, not all of them. This table has approximately 43,000 clones, 65% to 85% appearing once. Sequencing was done on a sample of peripheral blood. Source of these receptors: a man aged 40-49 years with active or convalescent COVID-19.

This clone was seen more than once but under ten times. This rearrangement joins TRBV4-2 to TRBJ2-1; D may be TRBD2 (6 bases). V lost 4 bases, J lost 7 bases, and 11 bases lay in between. CDR1 is LGHNA and CDR2 is YNFKEQ in the germline V gene. The length of the CDR3 is 13 residues. Here the CDR3 DNA reads TGTGCCAGCAGCCTTACTAGCTCTAATGAGCAGTTCTTC. The encoded protein is CASSLTSSNEQFF.

This chain joins TRBV28 and TRBJ2-1; TRBD2 matches 9 bases. The germline V gene encodes CDR1 MDHEN and CDR2 SYDVKM. Trimming removed 1 base from V and 7 bases from J; junction bases left unmatched: 5. The CDR3 is 15 residues long. CDR3 amino acids: CASSLSSGRTNEQFF. The CDR3 DNA is TGTGCCAGCAGTTTATCCAGCGGGAGGACTAATGAGCAGTTCTTC.

This clone was observed a handful of times. The chain carries TRBV20-1 and TRBJ2-7; possibly TRBD1 for D (5 bases). Germline V CDR1 and CDR2: DFQATT, SNEGSKA (reference sequence). V dropped 3 bases and J dropped 5 bases, with 8 bases sitting between them. This CDR3 is 11 amino acids long. CDR3 DNA: TGCAGTGCTAGGAAAGGGGACGAGCAGTACTTC. This codes for CSARKGDEQYF.

This chain connects TRBV30 to TRBJ1-2, with 7 nucleotides matching TRBD1. The CDR3 covers 13 residues. CDR1 and CDR2 from the germline V gene are GTSNPN and SVGIG (reference sequence). V shed 3 bases, J shed 8 bases, and the junction held 9 bases outside the gene matches. The CDR3 spells CAWRDRVRVGYTF. The DNA for the CDR3 is TGTGCCTGGAGAGACAGGGTACGGGTCGGCTACACCTTC.

This CDR3 reads CARGGEGGKNIQYF. The CDR3 DNA sequence: TGTGCCAGAGGGGGGGAAGGGGGCAAAAACATTCAGTACTTC. The chain carries TRBV19 and TRBJ2-4; possible D gene TRBD2, 7 bases. Germline-derived CDR1 and CDR2 are LNHDA and SQIVND (reference sequence). V shed 9 bases and J shed 3 bases, with 15 bases lying between them. CDR3 length equals 14 residues.

The chain uses TRBV14 and TRBJ2-2; D gene ambiguous. V gave up 4 bases and J gave up 2 bases, with 11 bases separating them. The CDR3 totals 15 residues. In germline, CDR1 is SGHDN, CDR2 FVKESK. This CDR3 reads CASSRRQINTGELFF. The CDR3 DNA is TGTGCCAGCAGCCGTCGCCAGATCAACACCGGGGAGCTGTTTTTT.

The chain recombines TRBV5-1 with TRBJ1-2, with TRBD1 identical over 9 bases. Per germline, CDR1 SGHRS and CDR2 YFSETQ. The CDR3 is made up of 14 amino acids. The V gene end was trimmed by 0 bases and the J gene end by 5 bases; junction bases not matched to a gene: 2. The CDR3 here is CASSLGTGVYGYTF. CDR3 bases: TGCGCCAGCAGCTTGGGGACAGGGGTATATGGCTACACCTTC. Supplemented by reference TRBV5-1 and TRBJ1-2, the full variable domain reads KAGVTQTPRYLIKTRGQQVTLSCSPISGHRSVSWYQQTPGQGLQFLFEYFSETQRNKGNFPGRFSGRQFSNSRSEMNVSTLELGDSALYLCASSLGTGVYGYTFGSGTRLTVV.

This sequence joins TRBV29-1 and TRBJ1-6; a possible D gene is TRBD1 (6 bases). Germline assignment: CDR1 SQVTM and CDR2 ANQGSEA. The V end was cut by 0 bases, the J end by 10 bases, with 16 bases between. This CDR3 is 15 amino acids long. The CDR3 sequence is CSVEDPAGVQSPLHF. CDR3 nucleotides: TGCAGCGTTGAAGATCCGGCAGGGGTGCAATCACCCCTCCACTTT.

The chain uses TRBV5-1 and TRBJ1-1, with D uncertain. Trimming took 1 base from V and 0 from J, leaving 13 bases between them. The CDR3 consists of 16 residues. Per the germline V gene, CDR1 is SGHRS and CDR2 is YFSETQ. As DNA, the CDR3 is TGCGCCAGCAGCTTGACGGTGGCGGGTATGAACACTGAAGCTTTCTTT. Protein product: CASSLTVAGMNTEAFF.

The chain recombines TRBV3-1 (or the pseudogene TRBV3-2) with TRBJ2-5; TRBD2 agrees at 9 bases. The V gene's germline CDR1 is LGHDT and CDR2 YNNKEL (reference sequence). V dropped 2 bases and J dropped 2; count of bases not matched to a gene: 0. This CDR3 contains 14 residues. The CDR3 bases are TGTGCCAGCAGCCAACTAGCGGGGCAAGAGACCCAGTACTTC. The encoded protein is CASSQLAGQETQYF.